The following is a T cell receptor (beta chain) sequence with its context. This entry belongs to a study of CD8 T cells in Susac syndrome. The wider study: Patients with Susac syndrome were therapy-naive, taking corticosteroids, with some also receiving intravenous immunoglobulin, or taking intravenous immunoglobulin alone at the time their blood was drawn.

TCR beta sequencing covered blood CD8+ and CD4+ T cells. Germline CDR1 and CDR2: LNHNV and YYDKDF (reference sequence). This CDR3 has 15 residues. Trimming removed 0 bases from V and 4 bases from J; junction bases left unmatched: 3. RNA amounts of roughly 0.5 to 1 ug underwent reverse transcription with random hexamers. With immunoSEQ multiplex PCR, TCR beta CDR3 was amplified across 54 Vbeta and 13 Jbeta. TCRdb called the immunoSEQ multiplex PCR reads again in MiXCR, with one record for every CDR3 protein. The sample has roughly 200,000 distinct CDR3 sequences, about 93% seen once. The specimen was CD4+ T cells from PBMCs. The chain links TRBV15 to TRBJ1-2; 9 nucleotides line up with TRBD1. The clonotype was recovered from a human donor with Susac syndrome. CDR3 nucleotides: TGTGCCACCAGCAGAGAGGACAGGGGTGGCTATGGCTACACCTTC. This encodes CATSREDRGGYGYTF. Supplemented by reference TRBV15 and TRBJ1-2, the full variable domain reads DAMVIQNPRYQVTQFGKPVTLSCSQTLNHNVMYWYQQKSSQAPKLLFHYYDKDFNNEADTPDNFQSRRPNTSFCFLDIRSPGLGDTAMYLCATSREDRGGYGYTFGSGTRLTVV.